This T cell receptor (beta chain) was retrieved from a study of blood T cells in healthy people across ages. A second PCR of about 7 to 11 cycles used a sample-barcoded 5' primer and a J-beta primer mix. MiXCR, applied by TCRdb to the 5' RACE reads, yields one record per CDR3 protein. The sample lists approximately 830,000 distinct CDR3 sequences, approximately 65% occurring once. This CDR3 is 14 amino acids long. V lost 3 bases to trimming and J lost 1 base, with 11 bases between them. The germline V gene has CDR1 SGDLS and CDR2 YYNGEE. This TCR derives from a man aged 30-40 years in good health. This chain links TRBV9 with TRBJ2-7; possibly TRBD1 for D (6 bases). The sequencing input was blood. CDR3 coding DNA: TGTGCCAGCAGCGCCCAGACAGGATCCTACGAGCAGTACTTC. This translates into CASSAQTGSYEQYF.